This T cell receptor beta chain was recorded in a study of cytomegalovirus exposure and HLA in healthy donors. Both 60 Vbeta primers and 13 Jbeta primers went into the PCR. Produced via immunoSEQ multiplex PCR; TCRdb's table is partial and in-frame only. The profile covers about 140,000 clones, with about 70% appearing a single time and approximately 1.6% taken by the ten largest. The CDR3 is 15 residues long. The V and J genes are TRBV12-2 and TRBJ1-2; TRBD1 is taken as the D call from the table, unchecked against the DNA. TRBV12-2 has pseudogene status. This TCR was recovered from a woman between 35 and 50 years old in good health and CMV-seronegative. Sequencing was performed on PBMCs. In DNA form, the CDR3 reads TGTGCAAGTCGTCGACAGCGATTAGGAACACGGGGCTACACCTTC. It encodes CASRRQRLGTRGYTF.